The 15 T cell receptor beta chains below all came from one sample that was sequenced in a study of cytomegalovirus exposure and HLA in healthy donors. The PCR made use of 60 Vbeta and 13 Jbeta primers. Assay: immunoSEQ multiplex PCR; the TCRdb copy retains only in-frame clones and omits some. The data contain roughly 120,000 clones, around 70% of them singletons. Sequenced material: PBMCs. The receptors derive from a woman between 18 and 30 years old in good health and CMV-seronegative.

This chain uses TRBV5-1 with TRBJ2-5; weak D call: TRBD2 (7 bases). The CDR3 consists of 18 residues. Germline lookup yields CDR1 SGHRS and CDR2 YFSETQ. V was cut by 4 bases and J by 2 bases, with 24 bases left in between. In DNA form, the CDR3 reads TGCGCCAGCAGCCCCCTCGGGGGGCGGGACCGGTTTCAAGAGACCCAGTACTTC. Translated: CASSPLGGRDRFQETQYF. The full variable domain, in which reference TRBV5-1 and TRBJ2-5 provide the parts outside the CDR3, is KAGVTQTPRYLIKTRGQQVTLSCSPISGHRSVSWYQQTPGQGLQFLFEYFSETQRNKGNFPGRFSGRQFSNSRSEMNVSTLELGDSALYLCASSPLGGRDRFQETQYFGPGTRLLVL.

This rearrangement joins TRBV7-2 to TRBJ1-1; unclear D gene. The CDR3 totals 14 residues. Per the germline V gene, CDR1 is SGHTA and CDR2 is FQGNSA. The V end lost 1 base, the J end lost 4 bases, and 10 bases lay between the germline ends. The CDR3 here is CASSLGGGLTEAFF. CDR3 nucleotides: TGTGCCAGCAGCTTAGGAGGAGGACTCACTGAAGCTTTCTTT.

This clone has a handful of counts. The V and J genes are TRBV5-1 and TRBJ1-1; no clear D. The CDR3 is 14 residues long. V gave up 2 bases and J gave up 1 base, with 9 bases separating them. The germline V gene has CDR1 SGHRS and CDR2 YFSETQ. The CDR3 coding sequence is TGCGCCAGCAGCTTTGACACCCAGAACACTGAAGCTTTCTTT. This translates into CASSFDTQNTEAFF. The full variable domain, in which reference TRBV5-1 and TRBJ1-1 provide the parts outside the CDR3, is KAGVTQTPRYLIKTRGQQVTLSCSPISGHRSVSWYQQTPGQGLQFLFEYFSETQRNKGNFPGRFSGRQFSNSRSEMNVSTLELGDSALYLCASSFDTQNTEAFFGQGTRLTVV.

The chain is built from TRBV7-3 and TRBJ2-7; a weak D match, TRBD2 (5 bases). This CDR3 is 14 amino acids long. Trimming shortened V by 7 bases and J by 1 base, and 14 bases separated the two germline ends. The V gene's germline CDR1 is SGHTA and CDR2 FQGTGA. The CDR3 sequence: CASTNWTPSYEQYF. The CDR3 region has the DNA TGTGCCAGCACCAATTGGACTCCTTCCTACGAGCAGTACTTC.

The CDR3 region is CAWSVRQGAYNEQFF. The CDR3 DNA sequence: TGTGCCTGGAGTGTACGACAGGGAGCTTACAATGAGCAGTTCTTC. The genes are TRBV30 and TRBJ2-1; TRBD1 aligns across 7 bases. From germline, CDR1 is GTSNPN and CDR2 SVGIG (reference sequence). The CDR3 length is 15 residues. V shed 0 bases and J 4 bases; nucleotides not matched to a gene: 6.

The V gene is TRBV28, the J gene TRBJ1-2; D perhaps matches TRBD1 (6 bases). V lost 7 bases to trimming and J lost 4 bases, with 19 bases between them. The germline CDR1 and CDR2 sequences are MDHEN and SYDVKM. This CDR3 spans 15 amino acids. The CDR3, as DNA: TGTGCCAGCAAGGTCCCGGACAGAACAGTCTATGGCTACACCTTC. Translated: CASKVPDRTVYGYTF.

This clone was observed a handful of times. The chain carries TRBV6-1 and TRBJ1-4; 7 nucleotides agree with TRBD1. With 2 bases clipped from V and 5 bases from J, the junction kept 11 bases outside the gene matches. CDR1 and CDR2 (germline): MNHNS, SASEGT. This CDR3 contains 17 residues. DNA for the CDR3: TGTGCCAGCAGTGAAAGAATATGGGGGACAGAGAATGAAAAACTGTTTTTT. As protein: CASSERIWGTENEKLFF.

The chain joins TRBV29-1 to TRBJ2-1; D is perhaps TRBD1 (6 bases). With 1 base removed from V and 7 bases from J, the gap between germline ends came to 11 bases. This CDR3 comprises 13 residues. From germline, CDR1 is SQVTM and CDR2 ANQGSEA. CDR3 coding DNA: TGCAGCGTTGAAGGAACAGGGTCGAATGAGCAGTTCTTC. It specifies CSVEGTGSNEQFF.

CDR3 sequence reads: CASSIWDISPVAQHF. CDR3 nucleotides: TGTGCCAGCAGCATTTGGGACATCTCCCCCGTGGCCCAGCATTTT. The chain joins TRBV5-8 to TRBJ1-5; the D gene is possibly TRBD1 (6 bases). The CDR3 sequence is 15 residues long. From germline, CDR1 is SGHTS and CDR2 YDEGEE. Trimming pared 4 bases from V and 11 bases from J, leaving 22 bases between.

The chain joins TRBV5-1 to TRBJ1-1, with TRBD1 identical over 9 bases. The V segment lost 0 bases and the J segment 7 bases; nucleotides outside the gene matches: 7. This CDR3 contains 15 residues. CDR1 is SGHRS, CDR2 YFSETQ, per germline. CDR3 nucleotides: TGCGCCAGCAGCTTGGACAGGGGGCGGTTTGGTGAAGCTTTCTTT. Protein product: CASSLDRGRFGEAFF.

V is TRBV4-1 and J is TRBJ2-7, with 10 positions matching TRBD2. Germline CDR1 reads MGHRA; CDR2 reads YSYEKL. The CDR3 runs to 16 residues. Trimming at V came to 3 bases and at J to 3 bases, leaving 8 bases not matched to a gene. The CDR3 bases are TGCGCCAGCAGCCAGCCCCGGGAGCGGGGGGGCTACGAGCAGTACTTC. Translated: CASSQPRERGGYEQYF.

The chain combines TRBV28 with TRBJ1-4; 7 bases line up with TRBD1. Unmatched junction bases numbered 15, after V lost 6 bases and J lost 8 bases. The germline V gene has CDR1 MDHEN and CDR2 SYDVKM. CDR3 size: 16 residues. DNA of the CDR3: TGTGCCAGCAGCCTTCCCCCGACAGGGAGTAAAGAAAAACTGTTTTTT. It specifies CASSLPPTGSKEKLFF.

This chain connects TRBV5-4 to TRBJ2-2; D is uncertain. The CDR3 has 12 amino acids. V was cut by 3 bases and J by 4 bases, with 4 bases left in between. The germline V gene encodes CDR1 SGHNT and CDR2 YYREEE (reference sequence). In nucleotides, the CDR3 is TGTGCCAGCAGCTCCTCCACCGGGGAGCTGTTTTTT. This gives the protein CASSSSTGELFF.

This clone was counted only a few times. This sequence joins TRBV10-3 and TRBJ1-2, with 7 bases fitting TRBD1. Germline V gene lookup returns CDR1 ENHRY and CDR2 SYGVKD. CDR3 length equals 13 residues. V lost 5 bases, J lost 4 bases, and 4 bases stayed unmatched. The CDR3 spells CAISPTGLYGYTF. DNA of the CDR3: TGTGCCATCAGTCCGACAGGGCTCTATGGCTACACCTTC.

The chain links TRBV28 to TRBJ1-2; D might be TRBD1 (5 bases). CDR1 and CDR2 (germline): MDHEN, SYDVKM. This CDR3 spans 15 amino acids. Trimming shortened V by 3 bases and J by 3 bases, and 14 bases separated the two germline ends. The CDR3 DNA reads TGTGCCAGCAGTTTGTCCGGACAAACACACTATGGCTACACCTTC. Amino acid sequence: CASSLSGQTHYGYTF.